This note documents a single T cell receptor beta chain sequence. Trimming removed 3 bases at V and 2 bases at J, with 8 bases between. CDR1 and CDR2 from the germline V gene are SGHTA and FQGNSA. This CDR3 region has 13 residues. This sample is part of a study of blood T cell repertoires in COVID-19. Assay: immunoSEQ multiplex PCR; the TCRdb copy retains only in-frame clones and omits some. The sample comprises about 140,000 clones, around 86% of which are singletons, and approximately 10% rests with the top ten. This chain connects TRBV7-2 to TRBJ2-7; D gene unclear. Sequenced: PBMCs or T cells enriched from blood (not recorded which). This clonotype was obtained from a man in his sixties who had recovered from COVID-19. CDR3 protein: CASSLSIAYEQYF. The CDR3, as DNA: TGTGCCAGCAGCTTGAGCATCGCCTACGAGCAGTACTTC.